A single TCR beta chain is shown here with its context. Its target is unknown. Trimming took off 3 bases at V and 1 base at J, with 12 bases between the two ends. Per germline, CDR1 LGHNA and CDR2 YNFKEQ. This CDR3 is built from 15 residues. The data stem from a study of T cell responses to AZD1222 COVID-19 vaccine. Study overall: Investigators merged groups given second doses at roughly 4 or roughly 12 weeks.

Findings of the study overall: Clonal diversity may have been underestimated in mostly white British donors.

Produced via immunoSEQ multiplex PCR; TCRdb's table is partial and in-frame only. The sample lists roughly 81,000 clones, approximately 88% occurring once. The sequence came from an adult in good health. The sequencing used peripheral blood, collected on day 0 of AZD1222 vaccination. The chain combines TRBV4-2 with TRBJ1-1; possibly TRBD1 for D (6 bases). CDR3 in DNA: TGTGCCAGCAGCCACTTAGGACAGAAGAACACTGAAGCTTTCTTT. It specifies CASSHLGQKNTEAFF.